The rows below give T cell receptor beta chains drawn from one sample of a study of T cells in localized non-small cell lung cancer. Here immunoSEQ multiplex PCR was the method, and the copy in TCRdb shows in-frame clones only, minus some. Found here are about 53,000 clones, over 80% of them singletons; the top ten hold approximately 18%. The sample here was peripheral blood mononuclear cells, taken before any cancer treatment. The origin of the receptors is a man aged 35 to 69 with stage III lung adenocarcinoma. Each CDR3 is given with its conserved first and last residue. A D gene is named only where the DNA matches it firmly. Clone sizes are given selectively: once, few, many, or a class where the clone is expanded.

v_call	clone_size	j_call	d_call	cdr3_aa	cdr3_nt
TRBV10-3	.	TRBJ2-6	.	CAISEGRSSGANVLTF	TGTGCCATCAGTGAAGGCAGAAGCTCTGGGGCCAACGTCCTGACTTTC
TRBV5-1	.	TRBJ2-1	.	CASSLETSAYNEQFF	TGCGCCAGCAGCCTGGAGACCAGCGCCTACAATGAGCAGTTCTTC
TRBV4-3	.	TRBJ2-1	TRBD2	CASSQDPTSGEQFF	TGCGCCAGCAGCCAAGACCCCACTAGCGGTGAGCAGTTCTTC
TRBV6-6	.	TRBJ1-1	.	CASSPTRMNTEAFF	TGTGCCAGCAGTCCGACGAGAATGAACACTGAAGCTTTCTTT
TRBV9	.	TRBJ2-2	TRBD1	CASSADREEGGELFF	TGTGCCAGCAGCGCGGACAGGGAGGAGGGCGGGGAGCTGTTTTTT
TRBV6-1	few	TRBJ2-5	TRBD2	CASSEETAGWQETQYF	TGTGCCAGCAGTGAAGAGACAGCGGGGTGGCAAGAGACCCAGTACTTC
TRBV7-2	.	TRBJ1-2	.	CASSLRIQESGDYGYTF	TGTGCCAGCAGCTTAAGGATACAGGAATCGGGGGACTATGGCTACACCTTC
TRBV5-1	.	TRBJ2-5	.	CASSPKTTYQETQYF	TGCGCCAGCAGCCCCAAGACAACGTACCAAGAGACCCAGTACTTC
TRBV6-5	.	TRBJ2-5	TRBD2	CASSYSGTSWETQYF	TGTGCCAGCAGTTACTCTGGGACTAGCTGGGAGACCCAGTACTTC
TRBV5-4	few	TRBJ1-1	.	CASSRLPTEAFF	TGTGCCAGCAGCCGCTTACCCACTGAAGCTTTCTTT
TRBV9	.	TRBJ2-7	.	CASSVGGNEQYF	TGTGCCAGCAGCGTAGGTGGGAACGAGCAGTACTTC
TRBV19	.	TRBJ2-3	TRBD2	CASSGGGTSTDTQYF	TGTGCCAGTAGTGGGGGAGGGACGTCGACAGATACGCAGTATTTT
TRBV28	.	TRBJ1-1	.	CATNNRALGDTEAFF	TGTGCCACTAATAACCGGGCCCTAGGGGACACTGAAGCTTTCTTT
TRBV6-1	.	TRBJ2-7	TRBD1	CASSLSGQVTYEQYF	TGTGCCAGCAGCCTATCGGGACAGGTCACCTACGAGCAGTACTTC
TRBV18	.	TRBJ2-3	TRBD1	CASSPAGQGEDTQYF	TGTGCCAGCTCACCAGCGGGACAGGGAGAAGATACGCAGTATTTT
TRBV7-9	.	TRBJ2-7	.	CASSPHGGSGLQQYF	TGTGCCAGCAGCCCTCACGGGGGTAGCGGATTGCAGCAGTACTTC
TRBV29-1	once	TRBJ1-4	.	CSASQESTQLFF	TGCAGCGCCTCACAGGAATCGACGCAACTGTTTTTT
TRBV7-2	few	TRBJ1-2	TRBD1	CASSPRQGDYGYTF	TGTGCCAGCAGCCCTCGACAGGGGGACTATGGCTACACCTTC
TRBV5-5	once	TRBJ1-1	.	CASSSRGSTEAFF	TGTGCCAGCAGCTCCAGGGGCTCGACTGAAGCTTTCTTT
TRBV2	.	TRBJ1-3	.	CASSEGEVGNTIYF	TGTGCCAGCAGTGAAGGGGAAGTTGGAAACACCATATATTTT
TRBV19	once	TRBJ1-5	.	CASSGGISNQPQHF	TGTGCCAGTAGTGGGGGGATTAGCAATCAGCCCCAGCATTTT
TRBV25-1	.	TRBJ1-6	TRBD1	CASSEGQGSSPLHF	TGTGCCAGCAGTGAAGGACAGGGTTCCTCACCCCTCCACTTT
TRBV18	.	TRBJ2-5	.	CASSPLGKETQYF	TGTGCCAGCTCACCACTAGGTAAAGAGACCCAGTACTTC
TRBV9	few	TRBJ2-3	.	CASSRGALGDTQYF	TGTGCCAGCAGCCGGGGGGCCCTAGGGGATACGCAGTATTTT
TRBV27	once	TRBJ2-2	TRBD2	CASSSRGGSTGELFF	TGTGCCAGCAGTTCCCGCGGGGGAAGCACCGGGGAGCTGTTTTTT
TRBV30	.	TRBJ2-5	TRBD2	CAWKRLAGGRPETQYF	TGTGCCTGGAAGCGTCTAGCGGGAGGGAGGCCGGAGACCCAGTACTTC
TRBV5-5	few	TRBJ2-1	.	CASNPWGNRNEQFF	TGTGCCAGCAACCCCTGGGGGAATAGGAATGAGCAGTTCTTC
TRBV29-1	.	TRBJ2-7	.	CSVEAGSTYEQYF	TGCAGCGTTGAAGCAGGTTCGACCTACGAGCAGTACTTC
TRBV6-6	once	TRBJ2-1	.	CASSQTGPGSYNEQFF	TGTGCCAGCAGTCAAACAGGCCCCGGGTCCTACAATGAGCAGTTCTTC
TRBV11-3	.	TRBJ1-6	.	CASSNGDNSPLHF	TGTGCCAGCAGCAATGGGGATAATTCACCCCTCCACTTT
TRBV2	.	TRBJ2-5	.	CASSEGLGGIETQYF	TGTGCCAGCAGTGAAGGTCTTGGGGGTATAGAGACCCAGTACTTC